The rows below give T cell receptor beta chains drawn from one sample of a study of tumor-infiltrating lymphocytes in primary liver carcinoma. TCRdb processed the multiplex PCR reads anew with MiXCR; each CDR3 protein has one entry. The table records more than 45,000 distinct CDR3 sequences, 70% to 80% of them present only once. The sample comprised liver tumor tissue from sampling region 3. The receptors originated from a man aged 40-49 years with primary liver carcinoma and hepatitis B virus infection. The CDR3 runs from the conserved cysteine through the conserved F or W. A D gene is named only where the DNA matches it firmly. The listing skips clone size in some rows; elsewhere it reads once, few, many or a size class.

D gene	V gene	J gene	clone size	CDR3 DNA	CDR3 protein
-	TRBV4-2	TRBJ2-7	-	TGTGCCAGCAACCAAAAGCGGGTCTCCTACGAGCAGTACTTC	CASNQKRVSYEQYF
-	TRBV7-9	TRBJ1-1	many	TGTGCCAGCAGCGCGGCGGTCGCTCCTTTACTGGCTTTCTTT	CASSAAVAPLLAFF
-	TRBV5-4	TRBJ2-3	-	TGTGCCAGCAGCTTACGGGTCTCAGGTGTAGCAGATACGCAGTATTTT	CASSLRVSGVADTQYF
TRBD1	TRBV29-1	TRBJ2-3	many	TGCAGCGTTGGCAGGGGGCAGAGAGATACGCAGTATTTT	CSVGRGQRDTQYF
-	TRBV11-2	TRBJ2-5	-	TGTGCCAGCAGCTTTAACGTCGGGGAGACCCAGTACTTC	CASSFNVGETQYF
-	TRBV7-9	TRBJ2-2	-	TGTGCCAGCAGCTTTGGCGGGGCTACTACCGGGGAGCTGTTTTTT	CASSFGGATTGELFF
TRBD2	TRBV11-2	TRBJ2-2	once	TGTGCCAGCAGCTCCCGAAGAGGGCTAGCGGGCACCGGGGGGCTGTTTTTT	CASSSRRGLAGTGGLFF
TRBD2	TRBV28	TRBJ2-3	few	TGTGTCAGCAGTTTAGCGGGGGTTGACACAGATACGCGGTATTTT	CVSSLAGVDTDTRYF
-	TRBV4-1	TRBJ2-7	once	TGCGCCAGCAGCCAAGAGGGGCAGGTCTACGAGCAGCACTTC	CASSQEGQVYEQHF
-	TRBV28	TRBJ1-6	many	TGTGCCAGCAGTTTCAGGCAAAATAATTCACCCCTCCACTTT	CASSFRQNNSPLHF
-	TRBV29-1	TRBJ2-1	-	TGCAGCGTTCAGCTCCGGGACATGGGTTACAATGAGCAGTTCTTC	CSVQLRDMGYNEQFF
-	TRBV6-1	TRBJ2-7	-	TGTGCCAATAGCTACCACACCTACGAGCAGTACTTC	CANSYHTYEQYF
-	TRBV6-1	TRBJ1-2	-	TGTGACAGCAATGAAGTGGGGGGGACTGGACGTGGCTACACCTTC	CDSNEVGGTGRGYTF
-	TRBV14	TRBJ2-3	-	TGTGCCAGCTGCCTCTTGACTGGCACAGATACGCAGTATTTT	CASCLLTGTDTQYF
-	TRBV30	TRBJ2-6	few	TGTGCCTGGAGTCTTCCTTCCGGGGCCAACGTCCTGACTTTC	CAWSLPSGANVLTF
-	TRBV13	TRBJ2-3	-	TGTGCCAGTAGTTCCCTCCAGGGCGGGAAAACGCAGTATTTT	CASSSLQGGKTQYF
TRBD2	TRBV12-3/TRBV12-4	TRBJ2-1	many	TGTGCCAGCAGTTGGGTAGCGGGCTACAATGAGCAGTTCTTC	CASSWVAGYNEQFF
TRBD2	TRBV11-1	TRBJ2-3	-	TGTACCAGCAGCAGGAGACTAGCGGTTAGCACAGATACGCAGTATTTT	CTSSRRLAVSTDTQYF
TRBD2	TRBV29-1	TRBJ2-3	-	TGCAGCGTTGGAGGTAGCGGGGAGATCACAGATACGCAGTATTTT	CSVGGSGEITDTQYF
-	TRBV11-2	TRBJ2-2	few	TGTGCCAGCAGCTTAGAACCGGGATCCGGGGAGCTGTTTTTT	CASSLEPGSGELFF
-	TRBV12-3/TRBV12-4	TRBJ2-1	-	TGTGCCAGAAGCTCTCCAACGGTTAGGCGGGATGAGCAGTTCTTC	CARSSPTVRRDEQFF
TRBD1	TRBV11-2	TRBJ2-2	once	TGTGTCAGCAGCCTTGATCGGGACAGGGTCGGCACCTGGGAGCTGTTTTTT	CVSSLDRDRVGTWELFF
TRBD1	TRBV5-6	TRBJ2-1	-	TGTGCCAGCAGCTCACGGGACAGCCCCAGCTCCTTCAATGAGCCGTTCTTC	CASSSRDSPSSFNEPFF
-	TRBV6-2/TRBV6-3	TRBJ2-5	-	TGTGCCAGCAGTTACCCTCCTGGGCCATCGGGGACCCAGTACTTC	CASSYPPGPSGTQYF
TRBD1	TRBV6-1	TRBJ2-1	-	TGTGCCGGCAGTGAAGTCCCGGGACAGACGGGCAATAAGCAGTTCTTC	CAGSEVPGQTGNKQFF
-	TRBV11-1	TRBJ1-5	medium-sized	TGTGCCAGCAGCTCCGGGCCAGATCAGCCCCAGCATTTT	CASSSGPDQPQHF
-	TRBV4-2	TRBJ2-1	-	TGTGCCAACAGCCAAGATGTCAACACCGTGGATGAGCAGTTCTTC	CANSQDVNTVDEQFF
-	TRBV28	TRBJ2-1	many	TGTGCCAGCAACTTACGACTAGGGAGCTACAATGAGCAGTTCTTC	CASNLRLGSYNEQFF
-	TRBV6-1	TRBJ1-3	many	TGTGCCAGCAGTGAAGACCCTGGAAACACCATATATTTT	CASSEDPGNTIYF
-	TRBV25-1	TRBJ2-5	many	TGTGCCAGCAGTGACCCCCCTCACCGGGGCCAAGAGACCCAGTACTTC	CASSDPPHRGQETQYF
-	TRBV4-1	TRBJ2-3	-	TGCGCCAGCAATCCCCTTCCGGACACGGATACGCAGTATTTT	CASNPLPDTDTQYF
-	TRBV11-2	TRBJ1-5	-	TGTGCCAGCAGTTTAAGCCCTCCCGGCACAAATCAGCCCCAGCATTTT	CASSLSPPGTNQPQHF
-	TRBV10-3	TRBJ2-3	many	TGTGCCATCAGTGAGGATAGCGTGGGGGATACGCAGTATTTT	CAISEDSVGDTQYF
-	TRBV6-4	TRBJ1-2	-	TGTGCAAGCAGTGAGACAGACTACACCTTC	CASSETDYTF
TRBD2	TRBV11-2	TRBJ2-1	-	TGTGCCAGTAGCATGGATATCGGACTAGCCATGAGTGAGCAGTTCTTC	CASSMDIGLAMSEQFF
TRBD1	TRBV30	TRBJ1-4	-	TGTGCCTGGAGTGGGGTAGGGGGCGAAAAACTCTTTTTT	CAWSGVGGEKLFF
-	TRBV28	TRBJ2-7	-	TGTGCCAGCAGTCACGGAGGGGGGAGGACTAGAGAGCAGTACTTC	CASSHGGGRTREQYF
TRBD2	TRBV11-2	TRBJ2-5	-	TGTGCCAGCAGCTTAGCAGCGGGAGGTGCCCGGGTCCAAGAGACCCAGTACTTC	CASSLAAGGARVQETQYF
-	TRBV6-1	TRBJ2-7	many	TGTGCCAGCAGTCCCTATCCCGAGCAGTACTTC	CASSPYPEQYF
TRBD2	TRBV20-1	TRBJ2-6	-	TGCAGTGCTAGTCGGGGACTAGGCTCTGGGGCCAACGTCCTGACTTTC	CSASRGLGSGANVLTF
-	TRBV11-2	TRBJ2-1	-	TGTGCCAGTAGCTTTGACCCTAGGAGGACCGGGAGCTACAATGAGCACTTCTTC	CASSFDPRRTGSYNEHFF
-	TRBV12-3/TRBV12-4	TRBJ1-1	-	TGTGCCAGCAGCCTACAGGGATCCGACACTGAAGCTTTCTTT	CASSLQGSDTEAFF
TRBD1	TRBV7-9	TRBJ1-6	once	TGTGTCAGCAGCGCCCGACAGGGACATTCACCCCTCCACTTT	CVSSARQGHSPLHF
-	TRBV12-3/TRBV12-4	TRBJ2-1	-	TGTGCCAGTAGTTTACCGACCCTTGGACAGTTCTTC	CASSLPTLGQFF
TRBD1	TRBV6-6	TRBJ1-6	-	TGTGACAGCAGTTACTCCGGGACAGCGGATTCACCCCTCCACTTT	CDSSYSGTADSPLHF
-	TRBV7-9	TRBJ2-1	-	TGTGCCAGAAGCACTACTAGCAATGAGCAATTCTTC	CARSTTSNEQFF
TRBD2	TRBV11-2	TRBJ2-1	-	TGTGTCAGCAGCCTTAGACTAGCGAGAGGGCCGGATGAGCAGTTCTTC	CVSSLRLARGPDEQFF
-	TRBV29-1	TRBJ2-5	once	TGCAGCGTTTGGGCGGCAGGAGTGGGCCAAGAGGCCCAGTACTTC	CSVWAAGVGQEAQYF
TRBD1	TRBV27	TRBJ2-7	-	TGTGGCAGCAGTCCTGGCGGACAGGGTATCGCCGAGCAGTACTTC	CGSSPGGQGIAEQYF
TRBD1	TRBV4-1	TRBJ2-7	-	TGCGCCAGCAGCCACACAGGGGGCGATTGGGAAGAGCAGTACTTC	CASSHTGGDWEEQYF
-	TRBV11-2	TRBJ2-1	-	TGTACCACCGGGCAAGACCAGGCATCATACAATGAGCAGTTCTTC	CTTGQDQASYNEQFF
-	TRBV12-3/TRBV12-4	TRBJ2-2	-	TGTGACAGCAGAGACAGCTCAGGGGACTCCGGGGAGCTGTTTTTT	CDSRDSSGDSGELFF
-	TRBV6-2/TRBV6-3	TRBJ2-6	-	TGTGTCAGCAGTTTAGGTCAGGGAAGTGGGGCCAACGTCCTGACTTTC	CVSSLGQGSGANVLTF
TRBD1	TRBV12-3/TRBV12-4	TRBJ2-1	once	TGTGCCAGCGACCAGGGACAGGGACCACACAATGAGCTGTTCTTC	CASDQGQGPHNELFF
TRBD2	TRBV11-1	TRBJ2-1	-	TGTGCCAGCAGCCTGGGACTAACGGGAGAAGTCGACAATGAGGAGTTCTTC	CASSLGLTGEVDNEEFF